Below are 14 T cell receptor beta chains sequenced from a single sample in a study of T-cell memory formation after mild COVID-19. In TCRdb, the 5' RACE reads were re-called with MiXCR into one record per CDR3 protein. The repertoire holds around 34,000 distinct CDR3 sequences, with 7.7% as singletons. Material for sequencing was PBMCs or a T cell subset sorted from them (not recorded which). The source of these receptors is a man between 18 and 29 years old who had mild COVID-19 (a few samples of this study predate the infection). Cell type and time point are not known.

This clonotype was counted at least ten times. This rearrangement joins TRBV5-8 to TRBJ1-1, with 7 nucleotides matching TRBD1. The trim removed 4 bases at V and 0 bases at J, leaving 9 bases unmatched. Germline V lookup: CDR1 SGHTS, CDR2 YDEGEE. The CDR3 runs to 16 residues. CDR3 residues: CASSIYTGAMNTEAFF. In DNA, the CDR3 is TGTGCCAGCAGCATATACACAGGGGCCATGAACACTGAAGCTTTCTTT.

This clonotype was detected many times. This sequence joins TRBV20-1 and TRBJ2-1, with a weak D call TRBD2 (5 bases). The V gene lost 2 bases and the J gene lost 8 bases, with 10 bases spanning the gap. This CDR3 contains 12 residues. Germline V gene data show CDR1 as DFQATT and CDR2 as SNEGSKA (reference sequence). Here the CDR3 reads CSARLSGYEQFF. The DNA for the CDR3 is TGCAGTGCTAGATTGAGCGGCTATGAGCAGTTCTTC.

This clonotype was seen repeatedly, ten times or more. V gene TRBV11-2 combines with J gene TRBJ2-5; D uncertain. V dropped 0 bases and J dropped 6 bases, with 5 bases sitting between them. The length of the CDR3 is 12 residues. Germline lookup yields CDR1 SGHAT and CDR2 FQNNGV. Here the CDR3 reads CASSLDPQTQYF. The CDR3 DNA reads as TGTGCCAGCAGCTTAGATCCTCAGACCCAGTACTTC. The full variable domain, its missing parts supplied by reference TRBV11-2 and TRBJ2-5, is EAGVAQSPRYKIIEKRQSVAFWCNPISGHATLYWYQQILGQGPKLLIQFQNNGVVDDSQLPKDRFSAERLKGVDSTLKIQPAKLEDSAVYLCASSLDPQTQYFGPGTRLLVL.

This clonotype was recorded at least ten times. V usage is TRBV12-3 or TRBV12-4 and J usage is TRBJ2-1; D gene unclear. This CDR3 region has 14 residues. V was cut by 2 bases and J by 3 bases, with 8 bases left in between. CDR3 sequence reads: CASSLRRIYNEQFF. CDR3 coding DNA: TGTGCCAGCAGTTTACGCCGGATCTACAATGAGCAGTTCTTC.

This clonotype was detected once. A single base separates this from a much larger clone, so it may be a read error. The chain is built from TRBV20-1 and TRBJ2-7; D is perhaps TRBD1 or TRBD2 (5 bases each). This CDR3 is built from 15 residues. Germline assignment: CDR1 DFQATT and CDR2 SNEGSKA (reference sequence). Trimming left V 5 bases short and J 6 bases short, with 23 bases between. The CDR3 here is CSAPQTGPPSSEQYF. The CDR3 DNA reads as TGCAGTGCTCCACAGACGGGACCGCCTTCGAGCGAGCAGTACTTC.

This clonotype was found a few times. The chain combines TRBV6-6 with TRBJ1-1; D not certain. This CDR3 region has 12 residues. V lost 7 bases and J 4 bases, leaving 10 bases between the germline ends. Per germline, CDR1 MNHNY and CDR2 SVGAGI (reference sequence). The CDR3 loop is CASTDGATEAFF. The CDR3 DNA sequence: TGTGCCAGCACCGACGGAGCCACTGAAGCTTTCTTT.

This clonotype was counted at least ten times. The chain couples TRBV9 to TRBJ2-7, with TRBD1 matching over 7 bases. V trimming: 4 bases; J trimming: 6 bases; junction bases outside the gene matches: 13. This CDR3 region has 15 residues. Germline CDR1 SGDLS, CDR2 YYNGEE. The CDR3 spells CASSPQSSQGSEQYF. CDR3 sequence (DNA): TGTGCCAGCAGCCCACAATCCTCACAGGGGAGCGAGCAGTACTTC.

This clonotype occurred many times. The V gene is TRBV12-3 or TRBV12-4, the J gene TRBJ2-3; D unclear. CDR3 length: 12 residues. Trimming removed 3 bases from V and 4 bases from J, with 5 bases in between. Written as DNA, the CDR3 is TGTGCCAGCAGTTTTATCCCAGATACGCAGTATTTT. Translated: CASSFIPDTQYF.

There are many counts of this clonotype. V and J are TRBV7-2 and TRBJ2-3; D not certain. This CDR3 is built from 12 residues. Germline CDR1 reads SGHTA; CDR2 reads FQGNSA. The V gene lost 5 bases and the J gene lost 2 bases, with 5 bases spanning the gap. The CDR3 DNA sequence: TGTGCCAGCAGCCTCTACACAGATACGCAGTATTTT. Residues: CASSLYTDTQYF.

The V gene is TRBV14, the J gene TRBJ1-4; D ambiguous. The CDR3 extends over 18 amino acids. V was cut by 1 base and J by 3 bases, with 18 bases left in between. Germline-derived CDR1 and CDR2 are SGHDN and FVKESK. CDR3 in amino acids: CASSQGVGKGMANEKLFF. Written as DNA, the CDR3 is TGTGCCAGCAGCCAAGGAGTTGGCAAGGGAATGGCTAATGAAAAACTGTTTTTT.

This clonotype was counted many times. This chain uses TRBV4-2 with TRBJ2-7; 7 bases match TRBD2. Trimming removed 1 base from V and 3 bases from J; junction bases left unmatched: 3. Germline assignment: CDR1 LGHNA and CDR2 YNFKEQ. This CDR3 spans 14 amino acids. The CDR3 DNA reads as TGTGCCAGCAGCCAAGGTGGGGGGGGCTACGAGCAGTACTTC. It encodes CASSQGGGGYEQYF.

This clonotype was counted ten times or more. The chain has TRBV18 and TRBJ2-7; possibly TRBD2 for D (5 bases). Between the trimmed V and J ends, which lost 3 bases and 4 bases, there was a span of 13 bases. The CDR3 loop spans 14 amino acids. Germline V gene data show CDR1 as KGHSH and CDR2 as LQKENI. CDR3 sequence reads: CASSPAGTAYEQYF. As DNA, the CDR3 is TGTGCCAGCTCACCGGCGGGCACCGCTTACGAGCAGTACTTC.

This clonotype was recorded at least ten times. The chain is built from TRBV7-2 and TRBJ1-4; D ambiguous. The CDR3 is 12 amino acids. Between the trimmed V and J ends, which lost 5 bases and 8 bases, there was a span of 9 bases. Germline V lookup: CDR1 SGHTA, CDR2 FQGNSA. CDR3 residues: CASSLVREKLFF. The DNA of the CDR3 is TGTGCCAGCAGCCTCGTACGGGAAAAACTGTTTTTT.

There are many counts of this clonotype. The chain couples TRBV5-1 to TRBJ2-1; D may match TRBD1 or TRBD2 (5 bases each). The CDR3 loop spans 15 amino acids. Deletions cut 1 base from V and 1 base from J, with 9 bases between. Germline V lookup: CDR1 SGHRS, CDR2 YFSETQ. The CDR3 reads CASSLPRESYNEQFF. The CDR3 nucleotides are TGCGCCAGCAGCTTGCCCAGGGAGTCCTACAATGAGCAGTTCTTC. The full variable domain, completed using reference TRBV5-1 and TRBJ2-1, is KAGVTQTPRYLIKTRGQQVTLSCSPISGHRSVSWYQQTPGQGLQFLFEYFSETQRNKGNFPGRFSGRQFSNSRSEMNVSTLELGDSALYLCASSLPRESYNEQFFGPGTRLTVL.